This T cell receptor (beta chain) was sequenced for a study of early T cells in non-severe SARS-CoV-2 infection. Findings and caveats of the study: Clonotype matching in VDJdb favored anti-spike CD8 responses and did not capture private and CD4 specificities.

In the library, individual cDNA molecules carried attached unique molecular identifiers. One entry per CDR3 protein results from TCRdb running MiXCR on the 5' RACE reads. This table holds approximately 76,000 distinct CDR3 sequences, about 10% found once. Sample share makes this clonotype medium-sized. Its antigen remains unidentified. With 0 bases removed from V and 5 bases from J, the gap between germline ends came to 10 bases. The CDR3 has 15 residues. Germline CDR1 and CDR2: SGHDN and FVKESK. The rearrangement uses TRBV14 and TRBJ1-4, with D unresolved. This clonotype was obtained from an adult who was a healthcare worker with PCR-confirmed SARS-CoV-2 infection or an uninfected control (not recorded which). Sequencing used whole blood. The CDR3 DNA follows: TGTGCCAGCAGCCAAGATCTGGTGACCAATGAAAAACTGTTTTTT. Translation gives CASSQDLVTNEKLFF. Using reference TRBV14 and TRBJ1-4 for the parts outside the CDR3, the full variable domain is EAGVTQFPSHSVIEKGQTVTLRCDPISGHDNLYWYRRVMGKEIKFLLHFVKESKQDESGMPNNRFLAERTGGTYSTLKVQPAELEDSGVYFCASSQDLVTNEKLFFGSGTQLSVL.